A selection of T cell receptor beta chains follows, all from one sample in a study of CD8 T cells in ankylosing spondylitis. TCRdb reprocessed the 5' RACE reads via MiXCR and lists one record per CDR3 protein. Among around 210,000 distinct CDR3 sequences listed, roughly 8.2% were seen once. Sequenced: blood, either unsorted or a sorted T cell fraction (not recorded which). The receptor source for this set is a female donor with ankylosing spondylitis or in good health (not recorded which). The CDR3 runs from the conserved cysteine through the conserved F or W. Fields, in order: J gene, D gene, CDR3 length, V gene, clone size, CDR3 protein, CDR3 DNA. A D gene is named only where the DNA matches it firmly. The listing skips clone size in some rows; elsewhere it reads once, few, many or a size class.

TRBJ2-5 | TRBD2 | 14 | TRBV20-1 | many | CSYRGVAGQETQYF | TGCAGCTATCGCGGGGTAGCGGGACAAGAGACCCAGTACTTC
TRBJ2-2 | NA | 12 | TRBV4-1 | NA | CASSQNAGELFF | TGCGCCAGCAGCCAGAATGCCGGGGAGCTGTTTTTT
TRBJ2-3 | NA | 15 | TRBV6-1 | many | CASSRWDGSTDTQYF | TGTGCCAGCAGCCGCTGGGACGGCAGCACAGATACGCAGTATTTT
TRBJ1-2 | TRBD1 | 13 | TRBV10-3 | many | CATFIGGGYGYTF | TGTGCCACCTTCATAGGGGGCGGCTATGGCTACACCTTC
TRBJ2-3 | TRBD2 | 16 | TRBV5-6 | many | CASSFLTAGAIDTQYF | TGTGCCAGCAGCTTCCTCACAGCGGGAGCTATAGATACGCAGTATTTT
TRBJ2-5 | TRBD2 | 15 | TRBV28 | NA | CASSSGGRAEETQYF | TGTGCCAGCAGTTCAGGCGGGAGGGCCGAAGAGACCCAGTACTTC
TRBJ2-1 | TRBD2 | 17 | TRBV20-1 | NA | CCARDPWTSGSTNEQFF | TGCTGTGCTAGAGATCCCTGGACTAGCGGGAGCACCAATGAGCAGTTCTTC
TRBJ2-1 | TRBD2 | 18 | TRBV20-1 | many | CSARDPAGSGFVYNEQFF | TGCAGTGCTAGAGATCCAGCGGGATCTGGGTTCGTCTACAATGAGCAGTTCTTC
TRBJ1-5 | NA | 14 | TRBV6-2/TRBV6-3 | NA | CASSIGTRGGPQHF | TGTGCCAGCAGCATCGGGACGAGGGGTGGGCCCCAGCATTTT
TRBJ2-5 | TRBD2 | 16 | TRBV12-3/TRBV12-4 | many | CASSLAGDSKGETQYF | TGTGCCAGCAGTTTGGCGGGAGATTCGAAAGGAGAGACCCAGTACTTC
TRBJ2-3 | NA | 14 | TRBV21-1 | NA | CASSKRGTTDTQYF | TGTGCCAGCAGCAAACGTGGGACCACAGATACGCAGTATTTT